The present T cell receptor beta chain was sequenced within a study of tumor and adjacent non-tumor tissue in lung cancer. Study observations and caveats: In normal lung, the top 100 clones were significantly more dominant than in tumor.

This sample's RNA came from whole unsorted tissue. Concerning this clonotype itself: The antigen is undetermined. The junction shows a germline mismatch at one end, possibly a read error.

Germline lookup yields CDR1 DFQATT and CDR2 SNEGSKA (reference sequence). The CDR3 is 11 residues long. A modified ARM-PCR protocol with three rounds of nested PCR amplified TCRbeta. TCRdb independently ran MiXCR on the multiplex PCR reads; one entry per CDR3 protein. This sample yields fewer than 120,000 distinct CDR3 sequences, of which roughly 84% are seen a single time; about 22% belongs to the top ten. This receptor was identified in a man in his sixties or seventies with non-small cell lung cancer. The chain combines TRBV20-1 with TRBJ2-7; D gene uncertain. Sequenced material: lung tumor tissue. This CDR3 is CSATEAVDQYF. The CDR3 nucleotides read TGCAGTGCTACCGAGGCAGTCGATCAGTACTTT.